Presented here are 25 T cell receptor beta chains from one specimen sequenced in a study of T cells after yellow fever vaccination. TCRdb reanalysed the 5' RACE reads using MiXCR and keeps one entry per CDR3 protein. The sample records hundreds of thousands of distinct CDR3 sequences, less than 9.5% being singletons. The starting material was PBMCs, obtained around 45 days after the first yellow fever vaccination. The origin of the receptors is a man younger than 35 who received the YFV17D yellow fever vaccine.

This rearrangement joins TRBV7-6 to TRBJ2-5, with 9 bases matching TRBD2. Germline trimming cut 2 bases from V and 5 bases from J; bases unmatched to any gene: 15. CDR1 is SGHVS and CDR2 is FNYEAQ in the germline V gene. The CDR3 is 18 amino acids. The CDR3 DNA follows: TGTGCCAGCAGCTTAAGCCCGAGCGGGGGGCAAAATCGGGAGACCCAGTACTTC. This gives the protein CASSLSPSGGQNRETQYF.

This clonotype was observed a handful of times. The CDR3 bases are TGTGCCAGCAGTCAACGGGACAGGGATGAGTACTTC. Its translation: CASSQRDRDEYF. The chain carries TRBV6-5 and TRBJ2-7; TRBD1 agrees at 9 bases. Germline-derived CDR1 and CDR2 are MNHEY and SVGAGI. The V gene end was trimmed by 5 bases and the J gene end by 11 bases; junction bases not matched to a gene: 7. The CDR3 loop spans 12 amino acids.

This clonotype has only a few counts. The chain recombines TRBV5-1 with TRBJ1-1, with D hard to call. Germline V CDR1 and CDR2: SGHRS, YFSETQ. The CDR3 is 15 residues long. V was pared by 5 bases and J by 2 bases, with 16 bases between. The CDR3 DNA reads TGCGCCAGCAGTTCCACCGCCGATAGAAACACTGAAGCTTTCTTT. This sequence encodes CASSSTADRNTEAFF.

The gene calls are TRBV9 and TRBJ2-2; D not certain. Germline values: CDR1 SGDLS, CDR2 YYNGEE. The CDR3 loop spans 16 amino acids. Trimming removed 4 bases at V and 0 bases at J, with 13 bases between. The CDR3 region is CASSLGTNANTGELFF. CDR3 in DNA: TGTGCCAGCAGCCTAGGAACCAACGCGAACACCGGGGAGCTGTTTTTT.

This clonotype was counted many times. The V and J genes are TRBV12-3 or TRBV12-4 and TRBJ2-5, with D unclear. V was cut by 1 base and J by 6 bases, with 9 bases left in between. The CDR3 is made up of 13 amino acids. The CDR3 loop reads CASSLGQGKTQYF. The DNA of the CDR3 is TGTGCCAGCAGTTTAGGACAAGGAAAGACCCAGTACTTC.

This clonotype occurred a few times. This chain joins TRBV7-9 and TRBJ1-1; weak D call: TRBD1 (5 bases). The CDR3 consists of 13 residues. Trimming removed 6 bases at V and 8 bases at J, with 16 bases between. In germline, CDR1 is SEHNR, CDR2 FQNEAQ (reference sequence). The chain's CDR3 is CASSSKTEGEAFF. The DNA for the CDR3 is TGTGCCAGCAGTTCTAAAACGGAGGGGGAAGCTTTCTTT.

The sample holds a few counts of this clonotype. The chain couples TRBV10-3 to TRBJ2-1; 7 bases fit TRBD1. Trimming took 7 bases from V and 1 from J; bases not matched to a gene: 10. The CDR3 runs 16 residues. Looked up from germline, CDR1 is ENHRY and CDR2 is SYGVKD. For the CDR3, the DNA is TGTGCCATCACCGTAGGGGACAGCGAATCCTACAATGAGCAGTTCTTC. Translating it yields CAITVGDSESYNEQFF.

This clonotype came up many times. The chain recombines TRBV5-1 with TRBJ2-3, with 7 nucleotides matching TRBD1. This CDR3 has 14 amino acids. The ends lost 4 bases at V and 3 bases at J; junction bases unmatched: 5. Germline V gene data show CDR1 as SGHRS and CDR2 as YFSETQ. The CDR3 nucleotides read TGCGCCAGCAGCGAGGGGACAGCGACAGATACGCAGTATTTT. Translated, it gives CASSEGTATDTQYF.

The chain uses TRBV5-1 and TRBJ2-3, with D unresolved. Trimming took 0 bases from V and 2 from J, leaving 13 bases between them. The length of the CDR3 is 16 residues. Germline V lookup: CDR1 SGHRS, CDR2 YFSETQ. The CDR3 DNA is TGCGCCAGCAGCTTGGACCGATACGACCTCACAGATACGCAGTATTTT. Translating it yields CASSLDRYDLTDTQYF.

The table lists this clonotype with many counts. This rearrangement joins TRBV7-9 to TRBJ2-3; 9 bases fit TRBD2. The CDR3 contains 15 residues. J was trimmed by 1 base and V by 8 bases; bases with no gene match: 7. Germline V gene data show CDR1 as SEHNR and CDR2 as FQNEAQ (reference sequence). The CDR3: CASSGERGGTDTQYF. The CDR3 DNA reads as TGTGCCAGCTCGGGCGAGCGGGGGGGCACAGATACGCAGTATTTT.

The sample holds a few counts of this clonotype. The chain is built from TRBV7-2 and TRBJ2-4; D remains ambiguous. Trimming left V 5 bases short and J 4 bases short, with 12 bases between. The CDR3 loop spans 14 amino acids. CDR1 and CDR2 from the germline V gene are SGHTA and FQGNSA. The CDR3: CASSPLDGKNIQYF. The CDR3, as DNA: TGTGCCAGCAGCCCCCTGGACGGGAAAAACATTCAGTACTTC.

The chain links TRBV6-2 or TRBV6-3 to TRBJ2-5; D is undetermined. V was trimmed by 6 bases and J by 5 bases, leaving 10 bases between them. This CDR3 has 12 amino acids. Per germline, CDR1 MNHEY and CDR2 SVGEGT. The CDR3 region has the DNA TGTGCCAGCAGCCAAGCCCTTGAGACCCAGTACTTC. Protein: CASSQALETQYF.

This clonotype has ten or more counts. The CDR3 spells CASSPGQGSNQPQHF. Written as DNA, the CDR3 is TGTGCCAGCTCACCCGGACAGGGGAGTAATCAGCCCCAGCATTTT. J is TRBJ1-5 and V is TRBV18, with 9 bases lining up with TRBD1. Germline CDR1 is KGHSH and CDR2 is LQKENI. There are 15 residues in the CDR3. Germline trimming cut 3 bases from V and 4 bases from J; bases unmatched to any gene: 4. Supplemented by reference TRBV18 and TRBJ1-5, the full variable domain reads NAGVMQNPRHLVRRRGQEARLRCSPMKGHSHVYWYRQLPEEGLKFMVYLQKENIIDESGMPKERFSAEFPKEGPSILRIQQVVRGDSAAYFCASSPGQGSNQPQHFGDGTRLSIL.

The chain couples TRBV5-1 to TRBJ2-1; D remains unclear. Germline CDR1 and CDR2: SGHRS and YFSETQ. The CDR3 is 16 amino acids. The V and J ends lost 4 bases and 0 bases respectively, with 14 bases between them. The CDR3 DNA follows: TGCGCCAGCAGCGCGGTAGGGCATTTCTCCTACAATGAGCAGTTCTTC. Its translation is CASSAVGHFSYNEQFF.

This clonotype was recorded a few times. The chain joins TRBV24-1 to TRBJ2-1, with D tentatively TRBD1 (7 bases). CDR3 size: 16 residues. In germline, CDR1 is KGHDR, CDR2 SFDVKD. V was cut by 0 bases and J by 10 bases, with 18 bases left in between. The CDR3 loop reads CATSDLGVGGRGEQFF. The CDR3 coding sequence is TGTGCCACCAGTGATTTGGGGGTAGGGGGCCGGGGGGAGCAGTTCTTC.

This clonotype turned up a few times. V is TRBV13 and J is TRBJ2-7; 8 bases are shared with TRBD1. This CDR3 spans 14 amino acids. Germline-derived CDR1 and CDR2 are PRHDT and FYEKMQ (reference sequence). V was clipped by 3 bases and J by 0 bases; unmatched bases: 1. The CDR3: CASSFGQGSYEQYV. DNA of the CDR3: TGTGCCAGCAGCTTCGGACAGGGCTCCTACGAGCAGTACGTC.

Written as DNA, the CDR3 is TGTGCCAGCAGCCAAGATTTGGAGGGCACTGAAGCTTTCTTT. Translation: CASSQDLEGTEAFF. The chain is built from TRBV4-2 and TRBJ1-1; D gene uncertain. CDR3 length equals 14 residues. V was clipped by 0 bases and J by 4 bases, with 9 bases between them. The germline V gene encodes CDR1 LGHNA and CDR2 YNFKEQ.

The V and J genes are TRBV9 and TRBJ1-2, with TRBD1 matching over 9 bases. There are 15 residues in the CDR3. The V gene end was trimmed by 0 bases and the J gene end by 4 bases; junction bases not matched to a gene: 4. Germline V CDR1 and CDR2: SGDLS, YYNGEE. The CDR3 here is CASSVERQGVYGYTF. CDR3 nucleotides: TGTGCCAGCAGCGTAGAACGACAGGGGGTCTATGGCTACACCTTC.

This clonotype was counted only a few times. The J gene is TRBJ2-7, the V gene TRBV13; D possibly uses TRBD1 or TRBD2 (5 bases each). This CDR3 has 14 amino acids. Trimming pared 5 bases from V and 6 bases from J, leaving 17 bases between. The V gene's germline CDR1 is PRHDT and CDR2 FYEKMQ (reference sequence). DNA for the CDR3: TGTGCCAGCAGCCGACCGAGGGGTTCCCCCGAGCAGTACTTC. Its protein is CASSRPRGSPEQYF.

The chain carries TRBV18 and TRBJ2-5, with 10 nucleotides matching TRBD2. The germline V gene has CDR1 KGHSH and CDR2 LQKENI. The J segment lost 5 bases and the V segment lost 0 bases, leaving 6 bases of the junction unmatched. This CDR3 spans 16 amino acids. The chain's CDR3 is CASSPPTGTSVETQYF. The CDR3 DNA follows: TGTGCCAGCTCACCACCTACCGGGACTAGCGTGGAGACCCAGTACTTC.

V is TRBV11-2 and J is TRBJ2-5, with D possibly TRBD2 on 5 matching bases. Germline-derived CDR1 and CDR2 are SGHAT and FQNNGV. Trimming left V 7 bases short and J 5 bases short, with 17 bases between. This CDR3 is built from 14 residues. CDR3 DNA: TGTGCCAGCACCGACCTACGGGGTTGGGAGACCCAGTACTTC. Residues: CASTDLRGWETQYF.

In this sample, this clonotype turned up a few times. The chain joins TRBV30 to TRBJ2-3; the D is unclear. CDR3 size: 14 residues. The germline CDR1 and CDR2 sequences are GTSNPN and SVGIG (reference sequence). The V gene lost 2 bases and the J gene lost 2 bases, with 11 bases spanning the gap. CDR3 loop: CAWSRAGITDTQYF. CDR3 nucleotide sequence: TGTGCCTGGAGTAGGGCAGGAATCACAGATACGCAGTATTTT.

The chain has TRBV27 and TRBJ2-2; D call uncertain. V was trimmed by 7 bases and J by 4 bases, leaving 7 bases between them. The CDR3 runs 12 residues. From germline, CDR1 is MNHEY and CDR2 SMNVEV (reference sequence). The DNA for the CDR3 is TGTGCCAGCACGGAGTCCACCGGGGAGCTGTTTTTT. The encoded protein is CASTESTGELFF.

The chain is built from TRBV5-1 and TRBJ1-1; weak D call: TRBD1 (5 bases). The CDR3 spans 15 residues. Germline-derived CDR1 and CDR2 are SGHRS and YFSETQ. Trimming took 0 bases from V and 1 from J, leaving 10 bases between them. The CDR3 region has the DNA TGCGCCAGCAGCTTGGGTCCAGGACAGAACACTGAAGCTTTCTTT. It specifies CASSLGPGQNTEAFF. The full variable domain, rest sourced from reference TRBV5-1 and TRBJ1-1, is KAGVTQTPRYLIKTRGQQVTLSCSPISGHRSVSWYQQTPGQGLQFLFEYFSETQRNKGNFPGRFSGRQFSNSRSEMNVSTLELGDSALYLCASSLGPGQNTEAFFGQGTRLTVV.

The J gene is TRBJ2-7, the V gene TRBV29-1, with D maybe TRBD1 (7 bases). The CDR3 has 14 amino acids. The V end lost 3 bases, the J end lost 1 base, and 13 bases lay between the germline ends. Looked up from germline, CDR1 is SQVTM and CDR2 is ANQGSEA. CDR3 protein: CSVEEGTESYEQYF. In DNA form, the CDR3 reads TGCAGCGTTGAGGAGGGGACAGAGTCCTACGAGCAGTACTTC.